The source of this T cell receptor beta chain is a study of identical twins. The CDR3 is 14 amino acids. Each CDR3 protein is one row after TCRdb ran MiXCR on the 5' RACE reads. The profile shows about 480,000 distinct CDR3 sequences, around 14% of them singletons. The table lists this clonotype with a few counts. A junction boundary mismatches the germline segment, possibly from a read error. These records were also assigned to another study, of yellow fever vaccine responses in identical twins.

The sample taken for sequencing was CD4+ T cells sorted from blood. The chain recombines TRBV12-3 or TRBV12-4 with TRBJ2-5; either TRBD1 or TRBD2 may fit D (6 bases each). The receptor was isolated from a woman aged 18-30 years in good health. The CDR3 DNA is TGTGCCAGCACCAAAGGGGGGAACCAAGAAACCCAGTACTTC. It is translated as CASTKGGNQETQYF.